This TCR beta chain is from a study of T cells in Graves' hyperthyroidism and ophthalmopathy. This clonotype appeared many times. CDR3 length: 14 amino acids. With V trimmed by 0 bases and J by 8 bases, 6 bases remained unmatched. Looked up from germline, CDR1 is MDHEN and CDR2 is SYDVKM. RNA transcripts served as the template for amplifying TCR beta CDR3 regions. During a first-round RT-PCR of the TCR CDR3, the HTBI primer set was used. Using its own MiXCR run on the multiplex PCR reads, TCRdb lists one record per CDR3 protein. The table includes about 520,000 distinct CDR3 sequences, less than 25% detected once.

The TCR originated in a man in his late teens or twenties with Graves' hyperthyroidism. The source material was blood. V gene TRBV28 combines with J gene TRBJ1-1; 7 bases map to TRBD1. The CDR3 loop reads CASSLWRAGQEAFF. CDR3 nucleotide sequence: TGTGCCAGCAGTTTATGGAGGGCGGGACAGGAAGCTTTCTTT.